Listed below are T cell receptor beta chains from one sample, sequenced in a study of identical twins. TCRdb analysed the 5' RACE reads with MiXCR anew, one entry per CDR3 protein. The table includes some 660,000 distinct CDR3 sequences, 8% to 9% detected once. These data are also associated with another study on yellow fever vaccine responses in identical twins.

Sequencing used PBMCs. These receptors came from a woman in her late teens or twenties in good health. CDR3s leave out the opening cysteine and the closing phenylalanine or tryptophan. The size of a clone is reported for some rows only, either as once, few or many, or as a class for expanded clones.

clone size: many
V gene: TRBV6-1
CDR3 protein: ASSEITGRTYEQY

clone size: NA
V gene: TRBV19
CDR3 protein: ASSISQGLLTDTQY

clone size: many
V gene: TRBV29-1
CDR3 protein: SVEDWGHPAYEQY

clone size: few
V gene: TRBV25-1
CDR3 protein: ASSEGGGLETQY

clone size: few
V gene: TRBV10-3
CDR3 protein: ATGGANSYEQY

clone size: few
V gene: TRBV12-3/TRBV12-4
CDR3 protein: ASSLAESPLH

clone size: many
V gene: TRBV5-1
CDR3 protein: ASSRSAGGSSYEQY

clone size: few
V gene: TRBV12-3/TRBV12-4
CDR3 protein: ASRDPLAGEETQY

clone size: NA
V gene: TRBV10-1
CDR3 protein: ASSETAGVDHEQY

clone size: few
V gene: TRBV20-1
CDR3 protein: SARYESYEQY

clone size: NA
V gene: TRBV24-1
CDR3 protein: ATSDRPNSPLH

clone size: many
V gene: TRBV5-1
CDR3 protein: ASSSKQLAGITDTQY

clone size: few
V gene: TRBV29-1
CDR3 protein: SVVSPRGANVLT

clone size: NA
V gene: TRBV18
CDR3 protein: ASSPSTGPLGY

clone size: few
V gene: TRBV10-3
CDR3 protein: AISLGLAGSETQY

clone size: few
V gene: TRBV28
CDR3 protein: ASSSPDSYYEQY

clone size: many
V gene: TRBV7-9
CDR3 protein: ASSSRITGAGETQY

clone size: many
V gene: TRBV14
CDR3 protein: ASSRSTSGKNIQY

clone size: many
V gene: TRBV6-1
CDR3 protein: ASTGQGTNSPLH

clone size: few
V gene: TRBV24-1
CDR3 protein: ATSDMTGGSYNEQF

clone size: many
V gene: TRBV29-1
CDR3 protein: SVTVDRTADTQY

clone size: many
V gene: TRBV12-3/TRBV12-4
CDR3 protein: ASSSGFGETQY

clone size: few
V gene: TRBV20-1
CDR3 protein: SASSLVARGRAPGETQY

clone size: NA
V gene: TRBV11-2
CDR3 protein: ASVFSGLISYNEQF

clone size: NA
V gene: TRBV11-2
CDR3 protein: VSSLSGGSRSGANVLT

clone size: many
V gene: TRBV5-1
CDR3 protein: ASSAGLAGKETQY

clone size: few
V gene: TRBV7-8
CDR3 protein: ASSLGLSRPTDTQY

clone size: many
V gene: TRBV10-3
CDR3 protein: AISDGGLREQY

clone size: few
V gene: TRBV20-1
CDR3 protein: SASPTSGRLSYNEQF

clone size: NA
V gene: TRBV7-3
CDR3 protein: ASSTQGALGTGELF

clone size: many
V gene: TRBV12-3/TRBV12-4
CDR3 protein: ASSHTGTEAF

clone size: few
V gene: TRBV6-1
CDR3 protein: ASSLIGLLAGVSYNEQF

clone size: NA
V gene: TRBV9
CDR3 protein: ASSASRERGEYEQY

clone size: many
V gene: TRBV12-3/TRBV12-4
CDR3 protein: ASSFMRLTDTQY

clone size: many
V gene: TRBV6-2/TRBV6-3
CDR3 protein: ASSFQDRVNEQF

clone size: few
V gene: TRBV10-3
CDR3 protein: AIRAAADRVGTGELF

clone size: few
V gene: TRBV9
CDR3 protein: ASSVGRSSGNTIY

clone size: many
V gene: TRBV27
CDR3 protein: ASTSNPPGANVLT

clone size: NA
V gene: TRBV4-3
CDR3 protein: ASSQRTSGSTNEQF

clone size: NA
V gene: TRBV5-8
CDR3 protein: ASSWGQRAQDTQY

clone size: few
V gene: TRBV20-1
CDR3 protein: SARAGVHMDTQY

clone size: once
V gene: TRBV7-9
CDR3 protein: ASSRRDYYNEQF

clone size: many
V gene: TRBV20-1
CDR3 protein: SARLAGDVDEQF

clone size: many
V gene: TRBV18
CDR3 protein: ASGNSGTGELF

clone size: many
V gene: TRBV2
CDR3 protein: ASSARTGSGYGYT